This T cell receptor beta chain was identified during a study of T cells after posttransplantation cyclophosphamide. Treatment was busulfan-fludarabine conditioning, a marrow graft, and cyclophosphamide on days +3 and +4. The V gene lost 3 bases and the J gene lost 1 base, with 13 bases spanning the gap. Germline lookup yields CDR1 SGHNT and CDR2 YYREEE (reference sequence). There are 15 residues in the CDR3. Clones were read by immunoSEQ multiplex PCR, and TCRdb kept only the in-frame ones, dropping some. The sample carries some 37,000 clones, around four fifths recorded once. The clonotype originates from a female patient in her 40s who received an allogeneic stem cell transplant from a related donor, was CMV-positive, and had no GVHD. Some T cells may possibly be graft donor cells. The sequenced sample was CD4+ T cells sorted from blood, obtained 1903 days after a stem cell transplant with posttransplant cyclophosphamide. The chain uses TRBV5-4 and TRBJ2-5; D might be TRBD2 (6 bases). The CDR3, as DNA: TGTGCCAGCAGCTCGCCGGGACTTACCCAAGAGACCCAGTACTTC. It encodes CASSSPGLTQETQYF.